This T cell receptor (beta chain) is drawn from a study of CD8 T cells in Susac syndrome. The RNA input was 0.5 to 1 ug, and it was reverse transcribed with random hexamers. Amplification of TCR beta CDR3 was carried out by immunoSEQ multiplex PCR, which covered 54 Vbeta and 13 Jbeta segments. MiXCR, applied by TCRdb to the immunoSEQ multiplex PCR reads, yields one record per CDR3 protein. Of about 140,000 distinct CDR3 sequences in the sample, approximately 96% were seen once. The CDR3 totals 14 residues. CDR1 and CDR2 from the germline V gene are DFQATT and SNEGSKA (reference sequence). V lost 0 bases and J lost 3, with 9 bases in between.

The specimen sequenced was CD4+ T cells from PBMCs. The TCR was taken from a human donor with multiple sclerosis. The V call is TRBV20-1, the J call TRBJ2-1; possible D gene TRBD2, 6 bases. The DNA for the CDR3 is TGCAGTGCTAGAGATTTGGGGGGCTACAATGAGCAGTTCTTC. Translated, it gives CSARDLGGYNEQFF.